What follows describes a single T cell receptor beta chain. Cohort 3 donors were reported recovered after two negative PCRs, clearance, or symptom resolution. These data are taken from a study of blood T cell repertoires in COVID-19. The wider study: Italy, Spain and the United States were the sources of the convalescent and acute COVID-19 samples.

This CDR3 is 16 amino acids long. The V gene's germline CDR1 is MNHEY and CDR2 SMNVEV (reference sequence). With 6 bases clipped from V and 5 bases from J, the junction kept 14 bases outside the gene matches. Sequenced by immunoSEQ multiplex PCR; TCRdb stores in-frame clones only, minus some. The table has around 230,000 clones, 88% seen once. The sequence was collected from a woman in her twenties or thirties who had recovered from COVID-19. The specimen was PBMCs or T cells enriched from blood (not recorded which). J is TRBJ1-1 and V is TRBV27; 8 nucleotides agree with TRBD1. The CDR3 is CASRGATGVGWTEAFF. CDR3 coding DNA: TGTGCCAGCAGGGGCGCGACAGGGGTTGGATGGACTGAAGCTTTCTTT.